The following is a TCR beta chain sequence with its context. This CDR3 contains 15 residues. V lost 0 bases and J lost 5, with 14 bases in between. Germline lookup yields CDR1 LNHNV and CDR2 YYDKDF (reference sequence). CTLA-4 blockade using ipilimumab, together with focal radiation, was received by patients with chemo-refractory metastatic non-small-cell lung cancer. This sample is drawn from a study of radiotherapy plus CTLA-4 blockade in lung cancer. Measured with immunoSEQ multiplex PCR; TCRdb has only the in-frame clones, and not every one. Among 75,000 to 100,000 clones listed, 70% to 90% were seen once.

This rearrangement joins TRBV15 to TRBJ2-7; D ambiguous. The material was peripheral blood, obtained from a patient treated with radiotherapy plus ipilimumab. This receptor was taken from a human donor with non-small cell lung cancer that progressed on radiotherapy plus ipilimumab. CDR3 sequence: CATSREASKDHEQYF. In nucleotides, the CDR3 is TGTGCCACCAGCAGAGAAGCCTCCAAAGATCACGAGCAGTACTTC.